The rows below give T cell receptor beta chains drawn from one sample of a study of shared clonotypes between healthy human individuals. The assay was immunoSEQ multiplex PCR, and TCRdb's table has in-frame clones only and misses some. The sample contains about 380,000 clones, roughly 96% of which appear only once. Sequenced material: memory CD8+ T cells sorted from blood. Receptors were obtained from a man younger than 40 in good health. Each CDR3 is given with its conserved first and last residue. Each record gives: CDR3 protein, CDR3 DNA, D gene, clone size, CDR3 length, J gene, V gene. The D gene is left open where the match is weak. Not all rows give a size; the values are once, few, many and, for expanded clones, a class.

CDR3aa: CASSDTAINNEQFF; CDR3nt: TGTGCCAGCAGTGATACAGCCATTAACAATGAGCAGTTCTTC; d_gene: NA; abundance: NA; len: 14; j_gene: TRBJ2-1; v_gene: TRBV25-1
CDR3aa: CASRIPYSVSYEQYF; CDR3nt: TGTGCCAGCAGGATCCCATATAGCGTATCCTACGAGCAGTACTTC; d_gene: NA; abundance: NA; len: 15; j_gene: TRBJ2-7; v_gene: TRBV2
CDR3aa: CASSEWVAGVGTDTQYF; CDR3nt: TGTGCCAGCAGTGAATGGGTAGCGGGAGTCGGCACAGATACGCAGTATTTT; d_gene: TRBD2; abundance: NA; len: 17; j_gene: TRBJ2-3; v_gene: TRBV6-1
CDR3aa: CASSRNDRASYEQYF; CDR3nt: TGTGCCAGCAGCCGTAATGACAGGGCATCCTACGAGCAGTACTTC; d_gene: TRBD1; abundance: NA; len: 15; j_gene: TRBJ2-7; v_gene: TRBV5-5
CDR3aa: CASSLGRGPFNQPQHF; CDR3nt: TGTGCCAGCAGCTTAGGCAGGGGGCCGTTCAATCAGCCCCAGCATTTT; d_gene: TRBD1; abundance: NA; len: 16; j_gene: TRBJ1-5; v_gene: TRBV7-8
CDR3aa: CASSPRTGFLTDTQYF; CDR3nt: TGTGCCAGCAGCCCGAGGACGGGATTCCTCACAGATACGCAGTATTTT; d_gene: NA; abundance: NA; len: 16; j_gene: TRBJ2-3; v_gene: TRBV11-2
CDR3aa: CAWSVYNEQFF; CDR3nt: TGTGCCTGGAGTGTATACAATGAGCAGTTCTTC; d_gene: NA; abundance: NA; len: 11; j_gene: TRBJ2-1; v_gene: TRBV30
CDR3aa: CASRGTGGLAKNIQYF; CDR3nt: TGTGCCAGCAGGGGAACAGGGGGCCTAGCCAAAAACATTCAGTACTTC; d_gene: TRBD1; abundance: NA; len: 16; j_gene: TRBJ2-4; v_gene: TRBV28
CDR3aa: CASSFRDRGYSNQPQHF; CDR3nt: TGCGCCAGCAGTTTCCGGGACAGGGGATATAGCAATCAGCCCCAGCATTTT; d_gene: TRBD1; abundance: NA; len: 17; j_gene: TRBJ1-5; v_gene: TRBV5-1
CDR3aa: CASSPGYEQYF; CDR3nt: TGTGCCAGCTCGCCCGGCTACGAGCAGTACTTC; d_gene: NA; abundance: NA; len: 11; j_gene: TRBJ2-7; v_gene: TRBV18
CDR3aa: CASTVDRVAEAFF; CDR3nt: TGTGCCAGCACCGTGGACAGGGTCGCTGAAGCTTTCTTT; d_gene: TRBD1; abundance: NA; len: 13; j_gene: TRBJ1-1; v_gene: TRBV6-1
CDR3aa: CAWSVGWGIGNTEAFF; CDR3nt: TGTGCCTGGAGTGTAGGGTGGGGCATAGGGAACACTGAAGCTTTCTTT; d_gene: NA; abundance: NA; len: 16; j_gene: TRBJ1-1; v_gene: TRBV30
CDR3aa: CSVGITTAMNTEAFF; CDR3nt: TGCAGCGTCGGAATTACGACAGCCATGAACACTGAAGCTTTCTTT; d_gene: NA; abundance: NA; len: 15; j_gene: TRBJ1-1; v_gene: TRBV29-1
CDR3aa: CASSAVAGPYEQYF; CDR3nt: TGTGCCAGCAGCGCCGTAGCGGGGCCCTACGAGCAGTACTTC; d_gene: TRBD2; abundance: NA; len: 14; j_gene: TRBJ2-7; v_gene: TRBV9
CDR3aa: CASSLLPSGGTDTQYF; CDR3nt: TGTGCCAGCAGCTTACTTCCTAGCGGGGGCACAGATACGCAGTATTTT; d_gene: TRBD2; abundance: NA; len: 16; j_gene: TRBJ2-3; v_gene: TRBV7-3
CDR3aa: CASSQDFAGGNYEQYF; CDR3nt: TGCGCCAGCAGCCAAGACTTTGCGGGAGGGAACTACGAGCAGTACTTC; d_gene: TRBD2; abundance: NA; len: 16; j_gene: TRBJ2-7; v_gene: TRBV4-1
CDR3aa: CASSLLHRDLYEQYF; CDR3nt: TGTGCCAGCAGTTTATTACACAGGGACCTCTACGAGCAGTACTTC; d_gene: NA; abundance: NA; len: 15; j_gene: TRBJ2-7; v_gene: TRBV28
CDR3aa: CASSLAGGEGYTIYF; CDR3nt: TGCGCCAGCAGCTTGGCCGGAGGGGAGGGGTACACCATATATTTT; d_gene: NA; abundance: NA; len: 15; j_gene: TRBJ1-3; v_gene: TRBV5-1
CDR3aa: CASSLDSYGYTF; CDR3nt: TGTGCCAGCAGCTTAGACAGCTATGGCTACACCTTC; d_gene: NA; abundance: few; len: 12; j_gene: TRBJ1-2; v_gene: TRBV7-9
CDR3aa: CASSLGTTETQYF; CDR3nt: TGTGCCAGCAGCTTAGGGACGACCGAAACCCAGTACTTC; d_gene: NA; abundance: NA; len: 13; j_gene: TRBJ2-5; v_gene: TRBV11-2
CDR3aa: CAWRSWDRGGYTF; CDR3nt: TGTGCCTGGAGGAGTTGGGACAGGGGTGGCTACACCTTC; d_gene: TRBD1; abundance: NA; len: 13; j_gene: TRBJ1-2; v_gene: TRBV30
CDR3aa: CASSSRPTGNNSPLHF; CDR3nt: TGTGCCAGCAGTTCCCGACCGACAGGCAATAATTCACCCCTCCACTTT; d_gene: NA; abundance: once; len: 16; j_gene: TRBJ1-6; v_gene: TRBV6-5
CDR3aa: CASSLLSGSDEQYF; CDR3nt: TGTGCCAGCAGCTTGCTTAGCGGGAGTGACGAGCAGTACTTC; d_gene: TRBD2; abundance: NA; len: 14; j_gene: TRBJ2-7; v_gene: TRBV5-4
CDR3aa: CASSPAGNRNSPLHF; CDR3nt: TGTGCCAGCTCACCAGCCGGGAATCGTAATTCACCCCTCCACTTT; d_gene: NA; abundance: NA; len: 15; j_gene: TRBJ1-6; v_gene: TRBV18
CDR3aa: CASSLSFIRGRIAGELFF; CDR3nt: TGTGCCAGCAGTTTATCGTTCATTCGGGGGAGAATTGCCGGGGAGCTGTTTTTT; d_gene: NA; abundance: NA; len: 18; j_gene: TRBJ2-2; v_gene: TRBV28
CDR3aa: CASSVEGGASHEQYF; CDR3nt: TGTGCCAGCAGCGTAGAAGGGGGCGCGTCTCACGAGCAGTACTTC; d_gene: TRBD1; abundance: NA; len: 15; j_gene: TRBJ2-7; v_gene: TRBV9
CDR3aa: CASSPSLAGGLSEQFF; CDR3nt: TGTGCCAGCAGTCCCTCTCTAGCGGGAGGGCTATCTGAGCAGTTCTTC; d_gene: TRBD2; abundance: NA; len: 16; j_gene: TRBJ2-1; v_gene: TRBV27
CDR3aa: CASSSGTSSSPGELFF; CDR3nt: TGTGCCAGCAGCTCCGGGACTAGTAGCTCCCCCGGGGAGCTGTTTTTT; d_gene: TRBD2; abundance: NA; len: 16; j_gene: TRBJ2-2; v_gene: TRBV11-2
CDR3aa: CASSTSTGLANYGYTF; CDR3nt: TGTGCCAGCAGCACATCGACAGGTCTTGCTAACTATGGCTACACCTTC; d_gene: NA; abundance: NA; len: 16; j_gene: TRBJ1-2; v_gene: TRBV7-8
CDR3aa: CATSYGDTDTQYF; CDR3nt: TGCGCCACCAGCTATGGCGACACAGATACGCAGTATTTT; d_gene: NA; abundance: NA; len: 13; j_gene: TRBJ2-3; v_gene: TRBV10-2
CDR3aa: CASRGRTSGTYNEQFF; CDR3nt: TGCGCCAGCAGAGGACGGACTAGCGGGACCTACAATGAGCAGTTCTTC; d_gene: TRBD2; abundance: NA; len: 16; j_gene: TRBJ2-1; v_gene: TRBV5-1
CDR3aa: CASSEQNTGELFF; CDR3nt: TGTGCCAGCAGTGAACAGAACACCGGGGAGCTGTTTTTT; d_gene: NA; abundance: few; len: 13; j_gene: TRBJ2-2; v_gene: TRBV2
CDR3aa: CASSFRGTGGGTGELFF; CDR3nt: TGTGCCAGCAGCTTCCGAGGGACCGGCGGAGGGACCGGGGAGCTGTTTTTT; d_gene: NA; abundance: NA; len: 17; j_gene: TRBJ2-2; v_gene: TRBV7-2
CDR3aa: CASSLGGTSYNEQFF; CDR3nt: TGTGCCAGCAGCTTAGGCGGGACCTCCTACAATGAGCAGTTCTTC; d_gene: NA; abundance: once; len: 15; j_gene: TRBJ2-1; v_gene: TRBV7-6
CDR3aa: CASSAGARLTDTQYF; CDR3nt: TGTGCCAGCAGCGCCGGGGCCCGACTAACAGATACGCAGTATTTT; d_gene: NA; abundance: NA; len: 15; j_gene: TRBJ2-3; v_gene: TRBV5-6